This TCR beta chain originates from a study of T cell responses to AZD1222 COVID-19 vaccine. Whole-study results and caveats: Within unmutated variant regions lay the reported targets of nearly half of spike-specific TCRs. Mapped onto spike, vaccine-associated CD4 TCRs spanned it and were dominant at 160-218 and 743-854. After two AZD1222 doses, spike-specific TCR breadth and depth rose versus day 0.

With regard to this clone: Its target is not known.

TCRdb keeps only in-frame clones here, not all; method: immunoSEQ multiplex PCR. The sample includes around 94,000 clones, roughly 86% of them seen just once. The CDR3 covers 12 residues. Trimming took 7 bases from V and 7 from J, leaving 13 bases between them. Source: peripheral blood, taken on day 0 of AZD1222 vaccination. The rearrangement joins TRBV12-3 or TRBV12-4 to TRBJ1-2; D remains ambiguous. The sequence came from an adult in good health. DNA of the CDR3: TGTGCCAGCACCCCCCGAGCAAGTGGCTACACCTTC. It specifies CASTPRASGYTF.